The sequence of this TCR beta chain was determined in a study of control samples from healthy donors and cancer patients. This CDR3 spans 18 amino acids. Trimming removed 2 bases from V and 0 bases from J; junction bases left unmatched: 6. CDR1 is MDHEN, CDR2 SYDVKM, per germline. Sequencing used immunoSEQ multiplex PCR; TCRdb keeps in-frame clones, though not all of them. The table has around 200,000 clones, 80% to 95% seen once. What was sequenced was blood. The chain combines TRBV28 with TRBJ2-3; the match to TRBD2 covers 12 bases. The TCR sequence derives from a man aged 18-30 years in good health. The CDR3 nucleotides read TGTGCCAGCAGTTTAGTACTAGCGGGGGGTACTAGCACAGATACGCAGTATTTT. It yields the protein CASSLVLAGGTSTDTQYF.